The 30 T cell receptor beta chains given below trace back to one sample, sequenced in a study of blood T cell repertoires in COVID-19 (dated by TCRdb to 2018 to 2020). Libraries were built with the immunoSEQ multiplex PCR assay. The source is immuneACCESS, and TCRdb retained only in-frame sequences with V and J called. Part of the clones is not carried over; for the studies checked, unresolved V genes explain less than half of this, and the remainder is unexplained. Here the sample has some 240,000 clones; about four fifths occur a single time. Around 3.5% of the sample is taken by the ten largest. Sequencing was carried out using PBMCs or T cells enriched from blood (not recorded which). Receptor source: a man between 45 and 60 years old who had recovered from COVID-19.

This rearrangement joins TRBV6-6 to TRBJ1-3, with D perhaps TRBD1 (6 bases). CDR1 MNHNY and CDR2 SVGAGI come from the germline V gene (reference sequence). V gave up 5 bases and J gave up 2 bases, with 19 bases separating them. The CDR3 consists of 17 residues. The CDR3 reads CASSPPGHHNPGNTIYF. CDR3 bases: TGTGCCAGCAGTCCCCCGGGACATCACAACCCTGGAAACACCATATATTTT.

The chain links TRBV9 to TRBJ2-7; perhaps TRBD1 as D (6 bases). Germline loops: CDR1 SGDLS, CDR2 YYNGEE. The CDR3 has 14 residues. The V end lost 0 bases, the J end lost 5 bases, and 12 bases lay between the germline ends. The CDR3, as DNA: TGTGCCAGCAGCGTAGCTAGCAGGGGCCACGAGCAGTACTTC. It yields the protein CASSVASRGHEQYF.

The rearrangement joins TRBV5-1 to TRBJ1-6; 8 bases agree with TRBD1. Per germline, CDR1 SGHRS and CDR2 YFSETQ. V lost 3 bases and J lost 8; bases outside the gene matches: 10. The CDR3 is 16 amino acids. CDR3 in amino acids: CASSWKPDREDSPLHF. CDR3 nucleotides: TGCGCCAGCAGCTGGAAACCGGACAGGGAGGATTCACCCCTCCACTTT.

This clone showed up just once. The rearrangement joins TRBV5-1 to TRBJ2-7; possibly TRBD2 for D (6 bases). Between the trimmed V and J ends, which lost 0 bases and 2 bases, there was a span of 9 bases. Germline CDR1 and CDR2: SGHRS and YFSETQ. The CDR3 has 14 residues. CDR3 bases: TGCGCCAGCAGCTTGGCCAGGACTACCTACGAGCAGTACTTC. It yields the protein CASSLARTTYEQYF.

V gene TRBV30 combines with J gene TRBJ2-1; 11 nucleotides agree with TRBD2. Trimming removed 3 bases from V and 15 bases from J; junction bases left unmatched: 4. CDR3 length equals 11 residues. The germline V gene has CDR1 GTSNPN and CDR2 SVGIG (reference sequence). In DNA, the CDR3 is TGTGCCTGGAGCGATAGCGGGGGGGGGTTCTTC. Translated: CAWSDSGGGFF.

The count of this clone is one. This chain uses TRBV18 with TRBJ2-5, with D unclear. This CDR3 has 15 residues. Trimming took 3 bases from V and 0 from J, leaving 11 bases between them. Germline CDR1 KGHSH, CDR2 LQKENI. In DNA, the CDR3 is TGTGCCAGCTCACCGCTAAGTCTGTACCAAGAGACCCAGTACTTC. Amino acid sequence: CASSPLSLYQETQYF.

The chain couples TRBV19 to TRBJ2-3, with TRBD2 matching 11 bases. Germline V CDR1 and CDR2: LNHDA, SQIVND (reference sequence). V was pared by 3 bases and J by 0 bases, with 8 bases of the junction left unmatched. The CDR3 is made up of 18 amino acids. The DNA of the CDR3 is TGTGCCAGTAGTATTGCTAGCGGGGGGTCCCCTAGCACAGATACGCAGTATTTT. Amino acid sequence: CASSIASGGSPSTDTQYF.

Comment on this clone: The sample contains more than one DNA sequence encoding this CDR3. DNA for the CDR3: TGTGCCAGCAGCCAAGACCGGGGGGTCACTGAAGCTTTCTTT. Its protein product is CASSQDRGVTEAFF. The rearrangement links TRBV4-2 to TRBJ1-1; TRBD1 might be the D (5 bases). Per germline, CDR1 LGHNA and CDR2 YNFKEQ. Trimming removed 0 bases at V and 4 bases at J, with 9 bases between. CDR3 length equals 14 residues.

The V gene is TRBV12-5, the J gene TRBJ1-5, with 8 bases that match TRBD1. The V segment lost 11 bases and the J segment 2 bases; nucleotides outside the gene matches: 20. Germline CDR1 reads LGHNT; CDR2 reads FRNRAP. This CDR3 region has 18 residues. The CDR3: CAGLLRTGLKEGNQPQHF. The CDR3 region has the DNA TGTGCTGGCCTCCTCCGGACAGGGTTAAAAGAGGGCAATCAGCCCCAGCATTTT.

This chain links TRBV27 with TRBJ1-1; TRBD1 is a possible D gene (6 bases). The CDR3 sequence is 14 residues long. In germline, CDR1 is MNHEY, CDR2 SMNVEV (reference sequence). V gave up 1 base and J gave up 1 base, with 7 bases separating them. CDR3 protein: CASSLLGGNTEAFF. Written as DNA, the CDR3 is TGTGCCAGCAGTTTATTAGGGGGGAACACTGAAGCTTTCTTT.

This clone showed up just a few times. The genes are TRBV5-4 and TRBJ2-7; TRBD2 aligns across 13 bases. Germline lookup yields CDR1 SGHNT and CDR2 YYREEE (reference sequence). The CDR3 runs to 15 residues. With 4 bases clipped from V and 4 bases from J, the junction kept 5 bases outside the gene matches. This CDR3 reads CASSPWTSGSYEQYF. CDR3 sequence (DNA): TGTGCCAGCAGCCCCTGGACTAGCGGGAGTTACGAGCAGTACTTC.

This clone appeared a single time. V usage is TRBV6-4 and J usage is TRBJ1-1; tentative D call: TRBD1 (6 bases). Germline V gives CDR1 MRHNA, CDR2 SNTAGT. V was shortened by 4 bases and J by 7 bases, with 16 bases between the two germline ends. The CDR3 consists of 14 residues. DNA of the CDR3: TGTGCCAGCAGTGTCAGTAACAGGGCGGTTGAAGCTTTCTTT. Residues: CASSVSNRAVEAFF.

A few counts support this clone. The J gene is TRBJ2-2, the V gene TRBV6-1, with D unresolved. V gave up 2 bases and J gave up 6 bases, with 13 bases separating them. This CDR3 contains 15 residues. CDR1 is MNHNS, CDR2 SASEGT, per germline. The CDR3: CASSELSVKSGELFF. CDR3 nucleotides: TGTGCCAGCAGTGAATTGTCTGTTAAATCCGGGGAGCTGTTTTTT.

J is TRBJ1-3 and V is TRBV7-8; 9 bases are a match to TRBD1. The CDR3 has 17 residues. Germline V CDR1 and CDR2: SGHVS, FQNEAQ. Trimming cost V 5 bases and J 4 bases; bases outside gene matches: 12. CDR3 bases: TGTGCCAGCAGCCCCCGCTCCGGACAGGGGCAGGGAAACACCATATATTTT. It specifies CASSPRSGQGQGNTIYF.

This chain joins TRBV28 and TRBJ2-2; D is undetermined. Between the trimmed V and J ends, which lost 6 bases and 1 base, there was a span of 3 bases. From germline, CDR1 is MDHEN and CDR2 SYDVKM. The CDR3 is 12 residues long. Here the CDR3 reads CASSLNTGELFF. CDR3 nucleotide sequence: TGTGCCAGCAGCTTGAACACCGGGGAGCTGTTTTTT.

In its sample, this clone was seen many times. This chain joins TRBV30 and TRBJ1-3; D uncertain. The CDR3 consists of 13 residues. Germline V gene data show CDR1 as GTSNPN and CDR2 as SVGIG (reference sequence). V was shortened by 4 bases and J by 6 bases, with 13 bases between the two germline ends. DNA of the CDR3: TGTGCCTGGAACCCGGGGAACATAAACACCATATATTTT. Protein product: CAWNPGNINTIYF.

There are a few counts of this clone. CDR3 nucleotide sequence: TGTGCCAGCAGCTTCTCCCCAGGGCGTAGCGGGGAGCTGTTTTTT. This encodes CASSFSPGRSGELFF. This chain joins TRBV7-3 and TRBJ2-2; D perhaps matches TRBD1 (5 bases). Trimming removed 3 bases at V and 7 bases at J, with 15 bases between. The CDR3 totals 15 residues. Germline CDR1 reads SGHTA; CDR2 reads FQGTGA.

This sequence joins TRBV5-1 and TRBJ1-5, with a tentative D call TRBD1 (6 bases). Germline V gene sequence: CDR1 SGHRS, CDR2 YFSETQ. Between the trimmed V and J ends, which lost 0 bases and 2 bases, there was a span of 6 bases. This CDR3 region has 14 residues. The CDR3 protein is CASSLEGGNQPQHF. In nucleotides, the CDR3 is TGCGCCAGCAGCTTGGAGGGGGGCAATCAGCCCCAGCATTTT. Combining the CDR3 with reference TRBV5-1 and TRBJ1-5 gives the whole variable domain KAGVTQTPRYLIKTRGQQVTLSCSPISGHRSVSWYQQTPGQGLQFLFEYFSETQRNKGNFPGRFSGRQFSNSRSEMNVSTLELGDSALYLCASSLEGGNQPQHFGDGTRLSIL.

V usage is TRBV5-1 and J usage is TRBJ1-2, with 12 bases that match TRBD1. This CDR3 has 16 amino acids. The trim removed 2 bases at V and 7 bases at J, leaving 9 bases unmatched. Germline V gene lookup returns CDR1 SGHRS and CDR2 YFSETQ. The CDR3: CASSFGTGGSLGGYTF. CDR3 DNA: TGCGCCAGCAGCTTTGGGACAGGGGGCTCCCTAGGTGGCTACACCTTC.

V usage is TRBV12-3 or TRBV12-4 and J usage is TRBJ1-1; unclear D gene. Trimming removed 5 bases at V and 4 bases at J, with 8 bases between. This CDR3 region has 12 residues. The CDR3 coding sequence is TGTGCCAGCAGTGCCACTATCACTGAAGCTTTCTTT. Translation: CASSATITEAFF.

This clone has more than one count but fewer than ten. The chain uses TRBV9 and TRBJ2-2, with TRBD2 matching 11 bases. CDR3 length: 19 residues. With 4 bases clipped from V and 0 bases from J, the junction kept 11 bases outside the gene matches. CDR1 and CDR2 from the germline V gene are SGDLS and YYNGEE. In nucleotides, the CDR3 is TGTGCCAGCAGCTTTCGAATGACTAGCGGGAACGCGAACACCGGGGAGCTGTTTTTT. Amino acids: CASSFRMTSGNANTGELFF.

The rearrangement joins TRBV27 to TRBJ1-5; the D is unclear. The germline V and J ends were trimmed by 3 bases and 0 bases, with 6 bases remaining between them. Germline CDR1 and CDR2: MNHEY and SMNVEV (reference sequence). The CDR3 is 14 residues long. As DNA, the CDR3 is TGTGCCAGCAGTTTTAGCGTTAGCAATCAGCCCCAGCATTTT. This encodes CASSFSVSNQPQHF.

V is TRBV13 and J is TRBJ1-5; D not certain. The CDR3 extends over 14 amino acids. V was clipped by 0 bases and J by 4 bases, with 7 bases between them. Germline V gene sequence: CDR1 PRHDT, CDR2 FYEKMQ (reference sequence). CDR3 bases: TGTGCCAGCAGCTTAGGACAGCGGAATCAGCCCCAGCATTTT. Translating it yields CASSLGQRNQPQHF.

V is TRBV6-2 or TRBV6-3 and J is TRBJ2-7; D call uncertain. V lost 1 base to trimming and J lost 2 bases, with 3 bases between them. The germline V gene encodes CDR1 MNHEY and CDR2 SVGEGT. The CDR3 extends over 12 amino acids. The CDR3 bases are TGTGCCAGCAGTTACTTCGCCTACGAGCAGTACTTC. Its protein is CASSYFAYEQYF.

The V call is TRBV3-1 (or the pseudogene TRBV3-2), the J call TRBJ1-6; tentatively, D is TRBD1 (5 bases). V was clipped by 6 bases and J by 2 bases, with 8 bases between them. The CDR3 totals 14 residues. Per the germline V gene, CDR1 is LGHDT and CDR2 is YNNKEL (reference sequence). The CDR3 DNA follows: TGTGCCAGCAGACCAGGGACCTATAATTCACCCCTCCACTTT. Amino acid sequence: CASRPGTYNSPLHF.

V and J are TRBV29-1 and TRBJ2-7; 9 bases fit TRBD2. The CDR3 is 13 amino acids. From germline, CDR1 is SQVTM and CDR2 ANQGSEA. V lost 4 bases, J lost 2 bases, and 3 bases stayed unmatched. In DNA, the CDR3 is TGCAGCGTTGTAGTAGCGGGAGCCTACGAGCAGTACTTC. Amino acid sequence: CSVVVAGAYEQYF.

The J gene is TRBJ1-3, the V gene TRBV19; 7 bases align to TRBD1. Germline-derived CDR1 and CDR2 are LNHDA and SQIVND (reference sequence). The CDR3 length is 14 residues. The V gene end was trimmed by 5 bases and the J gene end by 2 bases; junction bases not matched to a gene: 3. The CDR3 is CASSATGTGNTIYF. DNA for the CDR3: TGTGCCAGTAGTGCGACAGGGACTGGAAACACCATATATTTT.

This clone came up a few times. V and J are TRBV18 and TRBJ2-7, with 11 bases identical to TRBD2. CDR1 and CDR2 (germline): KGHSH, LQKENI. The CDR3 contains 14 residues. With 5 bases clipped from V and 6 bases from J, the junction kept 6 bases outside the gene matches. CDR3 coding DNA: TGTGCCAGCTCAGCAACTAGCGGGAGAGGCGAGCAGTACTTC. This translates into CASSATSGRGEQYF.

The V gene is TRBV15, the J gene TRBJ1-1, with a weak D call TRBD1 (5 bases). The germline V gene has CDR1 LNHNV and CDR2 YYDKDF (reference sequence). This CDR3 has 15 residues. V was clipped by 0 bases and J by 4 bases, with 12 bases between them. CDR3 sequence reads: CATSREGVQVTEAFF. CDR3 coding DNA: TGTGCCACCAGCAGAGAAGGGGTCCAGGTCACTGAAGCTTTCTTT.

This clone was picked up one time. This chain joins TRBV5-6 and TRBJ2-3; the match to TRBD2 covers 10 bases. V shed 1 base and J 2 bases; nucleotides not matched to a gene: 7. The CDR3 is 17 amino acids. Germline lookup yields CDR1 SGHDT and CDR2 YYEEEE. CDR3 protein: CASSLTASGSYTDTQYF. DNA for the CDR3: TGTGCCAGCAGCTTGACGGCTAGCGGGAGTTACACAGATACGCAGTATTTT. Based on the CDR3 plus reference TRBV5-6 and TRBJ2-3, the full variable domain is DAGVTQSPTHLIKTRGQQVTLRCSPKSGHDTVSWYQQALGQGPQFIFQYYEEEERQRGNFPDRFSGHQFPNYSSELNVNALLLGDSALYLCASSLTASGSYTDTQYFGPGTRLTVL.